This paragraph reports one T cell receptor (beta chain). This may be a read error: a much more frequent sequence differs by one nucleotide. One entry per CDR3 protein, called by TCRdb with MiXCR from the 5' RACE reads. This sample has about 430,000 distinct CDR3 sequences, with roughly 17% found just once. The sample originates from a study of T-cell memory formation after mild COVID-19. With V trimmed by 4 bases and J by 4 bases, 13 bases remained unmatched. CDR1 and CDR2 (germline): SGHTA, FQGNSA. The CDR3 is 19 amino acids. This chain links TRBV7-2 with TRBJ2-3; TRBD2 aligns across 14 bases. What was sequenced was PBMCs or a T cell subset sorted from them (not recorded which). This TCR was recovered from a young man who had mild COVID-19 (a few samples of this study predate the infection). Cell type and time point are not known. The CDR3 region is CASSSRPGLAGEPADTQYF. DNA of the CDR3: TGTGCCAGCAGCTCCCGTCCGGGACTAGCGGGGGAGCCGGCAGATACGCAGTATTTT.